These 3 T cell receptor beta chains were sequenced from one sample in a study of PD-1 blockade in classical Hodgkin lymphoma. Indicated time point: cycle 4 day 1 (C4D1), after more than five weeks of nivolumab. Relapses following autologous stem cell transplantation were seen in all patients, with brentuximab vedotin exposure varying. The protocol was immunoSEQ multiplex PCR, while the TCRdb copy is restricted to in-frame clones and leaves out a portion. The sample has approximately 29,000 clones; more than 65% are singletons. This sample comprised peripheral blood mononuclear cells (PBMCs), obtained before the fourth cycle of nivolumab. These receptor sequences come from a human donor with classical Hodgkin lymphoma.

The genes are TRBV27 and TRBJ2-7; D unclear. Germline CDR1 reads MNHEY; CDR2 reads SMNVEV (reference sequence). The CDR3 is made up of 15 amino acids. V was pared by 5 bases and J by 7 bases, with 21 bases between. The DNA of the CDR3 is TGTGCCAGCAGTCCCCACGTCCAGGTGGGAAGGGAGCAGTACTTC. This gives the protein CASSPHVQVGREQYF.

This clone has only a few counts. The gene calls are TRBV27 and TRBJ1-2, with TRBD1 matching over 7 bases. Germline values: CDR1 MNHEY, CDR2 SMNVEV (reference sequence). The CDR3 totals 13 residues. Trimming at V came to 5 bases and at J to 10 bases, leaving 10 bases not matched to a gene. CDR3 bases: TGTGCCAGCAGTCGTCCTACAGGGGTCGACTACACCTTC. This encodes CASSRPTGVDYTF.

In this sample, this clone turned up a few times. The chain couples TRBV4-1 to TRBJ1-1; possible D gene TRBD1, 5 bases. CDR1 and CDR2 from the germline V gene are MGHRA and YSYEKL. CDR3 length: 14 residues. V was shortened by 6 bases and J by 4 bases, with 15 bases between the two germline ends. The DNA for the CDR3 is TGCGCCAGCAGGGGGCCCCTCCGAGGCACTGAAGCTTTCTTT. Its protein is CASRGPLRGTEAFF.